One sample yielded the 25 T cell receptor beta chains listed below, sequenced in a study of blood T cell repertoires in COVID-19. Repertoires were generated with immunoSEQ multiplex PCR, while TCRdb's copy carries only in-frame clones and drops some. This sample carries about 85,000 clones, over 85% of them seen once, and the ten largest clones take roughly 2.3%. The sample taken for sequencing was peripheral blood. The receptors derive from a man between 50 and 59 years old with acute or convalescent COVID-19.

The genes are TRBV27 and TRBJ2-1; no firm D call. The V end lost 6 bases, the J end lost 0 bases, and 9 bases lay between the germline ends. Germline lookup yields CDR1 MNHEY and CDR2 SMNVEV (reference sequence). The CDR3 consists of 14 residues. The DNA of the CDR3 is TGTGCCAGCAGGCGACCGGGCTCCTACAATGAGCAGTTCTTC. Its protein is CASRRPGSYNEQFF.

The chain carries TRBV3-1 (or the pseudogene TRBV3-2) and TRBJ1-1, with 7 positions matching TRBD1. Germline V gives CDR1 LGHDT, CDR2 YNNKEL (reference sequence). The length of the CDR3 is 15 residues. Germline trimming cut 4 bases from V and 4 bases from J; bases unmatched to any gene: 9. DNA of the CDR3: TGTGCCAGCAGCCCTAGGACAGGAGTCAGCACTGAAGCTTTCTTT. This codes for CASSPRTGVSTEAFF.

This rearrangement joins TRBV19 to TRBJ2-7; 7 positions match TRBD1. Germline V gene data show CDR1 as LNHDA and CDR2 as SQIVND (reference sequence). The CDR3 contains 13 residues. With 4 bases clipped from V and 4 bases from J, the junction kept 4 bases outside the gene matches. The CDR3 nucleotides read TGTGCCAGTAGTACTCCGACAGGGTACGAGCAGTACTTC. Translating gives CASSTPTGYEQYF. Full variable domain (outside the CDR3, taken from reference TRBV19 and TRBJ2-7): DGGITQSPKYLFRKEGQNVTLSCEQNLNHDAMYWYRQDPGQGLRLIYYSQIVNDFQKGDIAEGYSVSREKKESFPLTVTSAQKNPTAFYLCASSTPTGYEQYFGPGTRLTVT.

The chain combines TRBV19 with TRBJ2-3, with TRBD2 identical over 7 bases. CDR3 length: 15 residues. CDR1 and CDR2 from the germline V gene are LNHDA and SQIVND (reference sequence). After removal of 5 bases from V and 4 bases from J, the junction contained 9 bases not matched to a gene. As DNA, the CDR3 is TGTGCCAGTAGTCCGCGCAGGGCGGGGGCAGATACGCAGTATTTT. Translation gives CASSPRRAGADTQYF.

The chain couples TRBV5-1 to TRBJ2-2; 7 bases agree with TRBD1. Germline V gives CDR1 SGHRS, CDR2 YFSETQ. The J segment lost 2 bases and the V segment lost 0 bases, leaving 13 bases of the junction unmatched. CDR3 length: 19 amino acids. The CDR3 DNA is TGCGCCAGCAGCTTGGCTCGCATGGCAGACAGGGCAAACACCGGGGAGCTGTTTTTT. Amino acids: CASSLARMADRANTGELFF.

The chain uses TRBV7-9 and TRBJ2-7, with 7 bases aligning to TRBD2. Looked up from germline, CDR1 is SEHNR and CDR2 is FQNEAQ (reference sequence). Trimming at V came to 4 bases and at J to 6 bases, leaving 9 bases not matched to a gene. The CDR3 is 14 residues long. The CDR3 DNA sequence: TGTGCCAGCAGCTGGGGGGGGTCTAGCGCCGAGCAGTACTTC. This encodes CASSWGGSSAEQYF.

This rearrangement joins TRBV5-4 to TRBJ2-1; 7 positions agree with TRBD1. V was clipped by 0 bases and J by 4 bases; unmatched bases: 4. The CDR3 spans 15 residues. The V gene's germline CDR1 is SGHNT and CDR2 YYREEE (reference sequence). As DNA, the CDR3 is TGTGCCAGCAGCTTGGTACGGGGACAGTACAATGAGCAGTTCTTC. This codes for CASSLVRGQYNEQFF.

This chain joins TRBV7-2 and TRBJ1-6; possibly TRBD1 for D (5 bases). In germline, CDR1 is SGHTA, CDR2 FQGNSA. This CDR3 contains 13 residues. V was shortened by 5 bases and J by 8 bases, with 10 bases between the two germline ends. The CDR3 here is CASSPGPDSPLHF. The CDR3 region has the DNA TGTGCCAGCAGCCCAGGGCCAGATTCACCCCTCCACTTT.

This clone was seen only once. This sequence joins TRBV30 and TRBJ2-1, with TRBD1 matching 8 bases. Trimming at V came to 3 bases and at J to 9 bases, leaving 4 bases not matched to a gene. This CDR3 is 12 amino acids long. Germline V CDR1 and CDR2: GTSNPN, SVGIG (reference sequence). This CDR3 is CAWRGTGFEQFF. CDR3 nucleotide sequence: TGTGCCTGGAGGGGGACAGGATTTGAGCAGTTCTTC.

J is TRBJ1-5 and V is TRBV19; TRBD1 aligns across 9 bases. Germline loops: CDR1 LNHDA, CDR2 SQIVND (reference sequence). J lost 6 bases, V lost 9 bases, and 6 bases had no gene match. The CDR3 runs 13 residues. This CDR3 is CASGDRETQPQHF. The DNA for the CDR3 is TGTGCCAGCGGGGACAGGGAGACTCAGCCCCAGCATTTT.

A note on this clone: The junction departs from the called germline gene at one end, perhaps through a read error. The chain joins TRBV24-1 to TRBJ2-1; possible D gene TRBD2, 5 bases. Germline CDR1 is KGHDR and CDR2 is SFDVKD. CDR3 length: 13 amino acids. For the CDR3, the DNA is TGTGCCACCAGTGATTCCCGGGCCCCGGGATTGGTCTTC. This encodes CATSDSRAPGLVF.

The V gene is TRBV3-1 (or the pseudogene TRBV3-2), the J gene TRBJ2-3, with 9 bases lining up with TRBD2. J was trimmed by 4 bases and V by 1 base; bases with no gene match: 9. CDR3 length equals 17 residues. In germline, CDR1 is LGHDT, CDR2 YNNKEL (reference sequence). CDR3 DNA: TGTGCCAGCAGCCAAGTCATCCTAGCGGGGACCTCAGATACGCAGTATTTT. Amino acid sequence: CASSQVILAGTSDTQYF.

CDR3 DNA sequence: TGTGCCAGCAGCGTGGGACTAGCGGGAGGGGGGGAGACCCAGTACTTC. This gives the protein CASSVGLAGGGETQYF. The gene calls are TRBV5-5 and TRBJ2-5; TRBD2 aligns across 16 bases. CDR1 and CDR2 from the germline V gene are SGHKS and YYEKEE (reference sequence). The CDR3 extends over 16 amino acids. V gave up 4 bases and J gave up 5 bases; unmatched junction bases: 5.

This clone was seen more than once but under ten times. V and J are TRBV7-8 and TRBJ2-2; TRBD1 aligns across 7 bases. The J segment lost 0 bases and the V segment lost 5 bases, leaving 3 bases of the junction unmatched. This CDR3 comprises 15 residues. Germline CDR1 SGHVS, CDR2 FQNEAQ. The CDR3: CASSRGTANTGELFF. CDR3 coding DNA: TGTGCCAGCAGCAGGGGGACAGCGAACACCGGGGAGCTGTTTTTT.

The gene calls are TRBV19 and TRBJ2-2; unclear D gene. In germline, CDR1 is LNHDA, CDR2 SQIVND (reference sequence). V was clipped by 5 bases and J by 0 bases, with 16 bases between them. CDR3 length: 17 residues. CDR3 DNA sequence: TGTGCCAGTAGTCCACGGTCCATGCCCCCGAACACCGGGGAGCTGTTTTTT. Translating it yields CASSPRSMPPNTGELFF.

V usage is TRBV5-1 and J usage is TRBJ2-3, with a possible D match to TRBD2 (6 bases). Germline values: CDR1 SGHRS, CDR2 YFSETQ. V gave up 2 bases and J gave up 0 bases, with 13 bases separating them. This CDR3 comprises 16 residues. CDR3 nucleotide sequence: TGCGCCAGCAGCTTAACCCCGGGACTGAGCACAGATACGCAGTATTTT. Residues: CASSLTPGLSTDTQYF.

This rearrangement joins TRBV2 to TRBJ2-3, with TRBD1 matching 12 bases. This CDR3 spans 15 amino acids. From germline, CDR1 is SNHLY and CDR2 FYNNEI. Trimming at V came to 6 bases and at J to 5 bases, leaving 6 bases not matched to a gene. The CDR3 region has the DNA TGTGCCAGCAGCCCGGGACAGGGGGCTAGAGATACGCAGTATTTT. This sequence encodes CASSPGQGARDTQYF.

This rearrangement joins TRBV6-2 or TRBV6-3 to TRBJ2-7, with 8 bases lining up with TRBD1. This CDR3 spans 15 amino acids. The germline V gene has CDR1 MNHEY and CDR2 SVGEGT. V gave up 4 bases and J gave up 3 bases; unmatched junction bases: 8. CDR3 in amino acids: CASSSAGTGGYEQYV. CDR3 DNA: TGTGCCAGCAGTTCCGCCGGGACAGGCGGCTACGAGCAGTACGTC.

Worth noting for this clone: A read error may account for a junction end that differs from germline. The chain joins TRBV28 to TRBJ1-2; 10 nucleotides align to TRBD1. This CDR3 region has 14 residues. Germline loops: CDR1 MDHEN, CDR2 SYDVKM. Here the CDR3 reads CASRLSTGGGGYTF. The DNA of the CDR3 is TGTGCCAGCAGATTATCGACAGGGGGCGGCGGCTACACCTTC.

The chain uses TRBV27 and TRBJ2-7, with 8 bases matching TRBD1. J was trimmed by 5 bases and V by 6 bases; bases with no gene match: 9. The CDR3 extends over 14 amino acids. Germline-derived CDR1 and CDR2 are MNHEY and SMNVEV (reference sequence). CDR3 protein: CASSRQGRWHEQYF. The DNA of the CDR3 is TGTGCCAGCAGCCGACAGGGGAGGTGGCACGAGCAGTACTTC.

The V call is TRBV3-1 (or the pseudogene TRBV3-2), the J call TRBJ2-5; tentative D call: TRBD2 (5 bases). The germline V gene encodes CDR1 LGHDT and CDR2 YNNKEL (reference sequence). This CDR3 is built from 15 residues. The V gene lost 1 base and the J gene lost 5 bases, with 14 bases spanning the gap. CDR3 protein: CASSQGPVGGETQYF. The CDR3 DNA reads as TGTGCCAGCAGCCAAGGCCCTGTCGGCGGGGAGACCCAGTACTTC.

In DNA, the CDR3 is TGTGCCAGCAGGGATCTTCGACAGGGTAACTATGGCTACACCTTC. Residues: CASRDLRQGNYGYTF. This chain links TRBV2 with TRBJ1-2; 7 bases agree with TRBD1. The CDR3 extends over 15 amino acids. V lost 6 bases and J lost 1; bases outside the gene matches: 8. The germline CDR1 and CDR2 sequences are SNHLY and FYNNEI.

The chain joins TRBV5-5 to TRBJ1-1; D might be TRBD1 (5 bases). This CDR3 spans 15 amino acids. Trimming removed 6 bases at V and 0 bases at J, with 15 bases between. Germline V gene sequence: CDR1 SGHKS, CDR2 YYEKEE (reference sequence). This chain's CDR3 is CASTIRTSMNTEAFF. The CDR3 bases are TGTGCCAGCACCATAAGGACATCCATGAACACTGAAGCTTTCTTT. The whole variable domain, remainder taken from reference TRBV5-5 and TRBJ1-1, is DAGVTQSPTHLIKTRGQQVTLRCSPISGHKSVSWYQQVLGQGPQFIFQYYEKEERGRGNFPDRFSARQFPNYSSELNVNALLLGDSALYLCASTIRTSMNTEAFFGQGTRLTVV.

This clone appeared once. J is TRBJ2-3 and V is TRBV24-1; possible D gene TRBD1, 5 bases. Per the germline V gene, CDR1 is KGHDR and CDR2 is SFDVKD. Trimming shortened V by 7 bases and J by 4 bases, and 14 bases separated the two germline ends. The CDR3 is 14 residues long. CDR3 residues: CATRPKGSADTQYF. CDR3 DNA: TGTGCCACCAGGCCTAAGGGGTCGGCAGATACGCAGTATTTT.

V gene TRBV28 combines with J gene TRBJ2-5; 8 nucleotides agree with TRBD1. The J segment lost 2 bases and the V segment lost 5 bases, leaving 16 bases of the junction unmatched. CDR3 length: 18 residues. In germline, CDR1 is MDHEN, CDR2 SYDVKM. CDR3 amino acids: CASSPTGVPRDLQETQYF. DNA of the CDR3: TGTGCCAGCAGTCCGACAGGGGTGCCCCGGGACTTACAAGAGACCCAGTACTTC.